Below, one T cell receptor (beta chain) is given with its context. The method was immunoSEQ multiplex PCR; TCRdb's version includes in-frame clones alone and lacks a portion of them. The data hold tens of thousands of clones, with about 92% observed a single time. The record originates from a study of T cell changes during pregnancy in multiple sclerosis. The origin of this receptor is a female donor with multiple sclerosis, enrolled in a pregnancy study. Sequences were derived from peripheral blood, sampled in the second trimester of pregnancy.

The CDR3 reads CSARGTGRRHF. CDR3 sequence (DNA): TGCAGTGCTAGGGGGACAGGTCGAAGGCATTTT. The chain joins TRBV20-1 to TRBJ1-5; 8 bases are a match to TRBD1. CDR3 size: 11 residues. The V gene's germline CDR1 is DFQATT and CDR2 SNEGSKA (reference sequence). The J segment lost 15 bases and the V segment lost 3 bases, leaving 7 bases of the junction unmatched.